The 6 T cell receptor beta chains in this list originate from one sample, sequenced in a study of T cells in Graves' hyperthyroidism and ophthalmopathy. TCR beta CDR3 sequences were amplified from RNA transcripts. The HTBI set primed first-round TCR CDR3 RT-PCR. From the multiplex PCR reads, TCRdb called clonotypes with MiXCR, one entry per CDR3 protein. The sample yields approximately 640,000 distinct CDR3 sequences, around 15% seen once. The sample comprised blood. These TCRs come from a woman aged 30 to 39 with Graves' hyperthyroidism.

For this clonotype: A much larger clone is a single base away; this may be a read error. The chain employs TRBV11-1 and TRBJ2-5; 10 nucleotides align to TRBD1. The germline V gene has CDR1 SGHAT and CDR2 FQDESV (reference sequence). The CDR3 runs 14 residues. V was pared by 6 bases and J by 1 base, with 2 bases of the junction left unmatched. CDR3 DNA: TGTGCCAGCAGTGGACAGGGGGTCCAAGAGACCCAGTACTTC. This translates into CASSGQGVQETQYF.

This clonotype was seen ten or more times. J is TRBJ1-5 and V is TRBV28; 7 positions agree with TRBD1. The CDR3 has 17 amino acids. After removal of 7 bases from V and 4 bases from J, the junction contained 16 bases not matched to a gene. Germline CDR1 reads MDHEN; CDR2 reads SYDVKM. The CDR3 DNA reads as TGTGCCAGCACCTTCTCCCACAGGGGCGGGGGGAATCAGCCCCAGCATTTT. This gives the protein CASTFSHRGGGNQPQHF.

J is TRBJ2-5 and V is TRBV4-1; 11 nucleotides align to TRBD2. The CDR3 has 15 amino acids. The V gene end was trimmed by 4 bases and the J gene end by 2 bases; junction bases not matched to a gene: 3. Germline V lookup: CDR1 MGHRA, CDR2 YSYEKL. Written as DNA, the CDR3 is TGCGCCAGCAGCCCCCTAGCGGGAGGTCAAGAGACCCAGTACTTC. Amino acids: CASSPLAGGQETQYF.

This clonotype was counted many times. This chain uses TRBV7-2 with TRBJ2-3, with 8 bases lining up with TRBD2. The germline V gene encodes CDR1 SGHTA and CDR2 FQGNSA. V lost 5 bases to trimming and J lost 5 bases; unmatched junction nucleotides: 6. The CDR3 covers 14 residues. In DNA, the CDR3 is TGTGCCAGCAGCCGGGGACTAGGAGGAGATACGCAGTATTTT. It encodes CASSRGLGGDTQYF.

This clonotype was seen at least ten times. V usage is TRBV6-1 and J usage is TRBJ1-1; a weak D match, TRBD1 (5 bases). The CDR3 runs to 17 residues. CDR1 and CDR2 from the germline V gene are MNHNS and SASEGT. The V end was cut by 7 bases, the J end by 0 bases, with 21 bases between. The CDR3 loop reads CASIPRGANVLNTEAFF. CDR3 sequence (DNA): TGTGCCAGCATCCCAAGGGGTGCAAACGTCCTGAACACTGAAGCTTTCTTT.

Many counts were recorded for this clonotype. This rearrangement joins TRBV11-2 to TRBJ2-3; D gene unclear. V was trimmed by 6 bases and J by 3 bases, leaving 13 bases between them. The germline gives CDR1 SGHAT, CDR2 FQNNGV. The CDR3 totals 14 residues. The CDR3 nucleotides read TGTGCCAGCAGGTCCAATAGGGCAACAGATACGCAGTATTTT. Its protein product is CASRSNRATDTQYF.